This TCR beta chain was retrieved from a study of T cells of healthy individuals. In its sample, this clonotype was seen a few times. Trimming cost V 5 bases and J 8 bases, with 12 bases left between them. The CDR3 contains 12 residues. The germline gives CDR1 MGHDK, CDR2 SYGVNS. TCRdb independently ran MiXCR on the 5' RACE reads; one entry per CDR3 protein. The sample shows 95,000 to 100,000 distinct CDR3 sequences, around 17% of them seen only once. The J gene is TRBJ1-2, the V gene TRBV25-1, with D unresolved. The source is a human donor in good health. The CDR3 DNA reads TGTGCCAGCAGTACCCAGACGGGGGGCTACACCTTC. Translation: CASSTQTGGYTF.